A single sample gave rise to the 5 T cell receptor beta chains below, sequenced in a study of shared clonotypes between healthy human individuals (dated by TCRdb to the early 2020s). The protocol used for the library was the immunoSEQ multiplex PCR assay. Imported from immuneACCESS, the table was reduced by TCRdb to in-frame sequences with V and J called. These copies leave out some clones; in studies compared against another copy, an unresolved V gene accounts for under half, and the cause of the remainder is not known. This sample is represented by roughly 2,500,000 clones; roughly 93% of them were singletons. The ten largest clones represent around 0.37% of the sample. The sequenced material came from naive CD4+ T cells from PBMCs. The cell subset or site tag for this specimen amounts to: CD45RA+ positively selected. Receptors originate from a man aged 18 to 29 in good health. Some clones in this sample may be carry-over from other donors' samples.

The gene calls are TRBV19 and TRBJ1-1; perhaps TRBD1 as D (5 bases). The germline V and J ends were trimmed by 1 base and 0 bases, with 12 bases remaining between them. Per germline, CDR1 LNHDA and CDR2 SQIVND (reference sequence). The CDR3 has 16 residues. The CDR3 sequence: CASSIGGRVMNTEAFF. The CDR3 DNA reads TGTGCCAGTAGTATAGGTGGCAGGGTGATGAACACTGAAGCTTTCTTT.

The chain recombines TRBV19 with TRBJ2-1; 13 bases line up with TRBD2. Germline V gives CDR1 LNHDA, CDR2 SQIVND (reference sequence). Trimming removed 8 bases from V and 6 bases from J; junction bases left unmatched: 10. The length of the CDR3 is 16 residues. The CDR3 is CASRGLAGWGSNEQFF. DNA of the CDR3: TGTGCCAGTCGGGGACTAGCGGGATGGGGTAGCAATGAGCAGTTCTTC.

The chain couples TRBV4-2 to TRBJ2-7; no definite D call. Germline-derived CDR1 and CDR2 are LGHNA and YNFKEQ. With 4 bases removed from V and 3 bases from J, the gap between germline ends came to 16 bases. CDR3 size: 15 residues. For the CDR3, the DNA is TGTGCCAGCAGCCGACACCGGCAGGAAGGCTACGAGCAGTACTTC. Translated, it gives CASSRHRQEGYEQYF.

This CDR3 reads CASSQLDILAGAFF. In nucleotides, the CDR3 is TGTGCCAGCAGCCAACTGGACATCTTGGCAGGAGCTTTCTTT. The chain carries TRBV14 and TRBJ1-1; maybe TRBD1 (5 bases). Germline-derived CDR1 and CDR2 are SGHDN and FVKESK. V was clipped by 2 bases and J by 10 bases, with 17 bases between them. CDR3 length: 14 amino acids.

This clone was seen just once. The rearrangement links TRBV5-1 to TRBJ2-7; 7 bases align to TRBD2. The V gene's germline CDR1 is SGHRS and CDR2 YFSETQ. Losses at the gene ends were 5 bases for V and 0 bases for J; bases not matched to a gene: 2. The CDR3 runs to 13 residues. The CDR3 DNA follows: TGCGCCAGCAGAGCTAGCGGCTCCTACGAGCAGTACTTC. This translates into CASRASGSYEQYF.